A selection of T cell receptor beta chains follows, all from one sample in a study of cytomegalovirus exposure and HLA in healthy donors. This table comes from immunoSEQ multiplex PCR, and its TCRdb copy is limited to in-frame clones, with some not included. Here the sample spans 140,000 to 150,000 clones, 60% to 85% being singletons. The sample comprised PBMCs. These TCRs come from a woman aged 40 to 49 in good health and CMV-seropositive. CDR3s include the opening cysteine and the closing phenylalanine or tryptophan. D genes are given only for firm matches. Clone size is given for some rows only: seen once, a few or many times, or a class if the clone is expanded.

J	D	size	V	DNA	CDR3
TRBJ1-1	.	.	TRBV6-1	TGTGCCAGCAGCTTCGGGTCGACGACCTATGAAGCTTTCTTT	CASSFGSTTYEAFF
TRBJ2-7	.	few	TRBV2	TGTGCTTTTTTCAAGCAGAAGGCGGCATACGAGCAGTACTTC	CAFFKQKAAYEQYF
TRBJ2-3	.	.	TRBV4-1	TGCGCCAGCAGCCTGAGTGTCATTAGCACAGATACGCAGTATTTT	CASSLSVISTDTQYF
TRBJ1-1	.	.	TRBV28	TGTGCCAGCAGCCCTGCTCAGGGCATGAACACTGAAGCTTTCTTT	CASSPAQGMNTEAFF
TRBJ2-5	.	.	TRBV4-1	TGCGCCAGCAGCCACTCCGGGGAGGGGGAAGAGACCCAGTACTTC	CASSHSGEGEETQYF
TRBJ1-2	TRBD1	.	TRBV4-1	TGCGCCAGCAGCCAAGATGCCGGGACAGGGCCCATCTATGGCTACACCTTC	CASSQDAGTGPIYGYTF
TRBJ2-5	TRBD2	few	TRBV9	TGTGCCAGCAGCGTAAATAGCGGGGGAAGACAAGAGACCCAGTACTTC	CASSVNSGGRQETQYF
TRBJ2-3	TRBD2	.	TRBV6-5	TGTGCCAGCAGTTTGGGACTAGCGGGGGAGACAGATACGCAGTATTTT	CASSLGLAGETDTQYF
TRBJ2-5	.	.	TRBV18	TGTGCCAGCTCACCAAGTTTCAGGGGGGCGTACCAAGAGACCCAGTACTTC	CASSPSFRGAYQETQYF
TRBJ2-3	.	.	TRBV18	TGTGCCAGCTCGGGTGGGGCCCCAGATACGCAGTATTTT	CASSGGAPDTQYF
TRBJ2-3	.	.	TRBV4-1	TGCGCCAGCAGCCAACCCACGGGAGGTACAGGGAATACGCAGTATTTT	CASSQPTGGTGNTQYF
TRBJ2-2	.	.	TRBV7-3	TGTGCCAGCAGCTCCAGGGGTTCCGGGGAGCTGTTTTTT	CASSSRGSGELFF
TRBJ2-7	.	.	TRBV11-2	TGTGCCAGCAGCTCCTCCCCCAGCGTTTACGAGCAGTACTTC	CASSSSPSVYEQYF
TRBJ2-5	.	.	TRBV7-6	TGTGCCAGCAGCCATGGGGCAGAGACCCAGTACTTC	CASSHGAETQYF
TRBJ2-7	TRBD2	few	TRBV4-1	TGCGCCAGCAGCCAAGAACTAGCGGGCTACGAGCAGTACTTC	CASSQELAGYEQYF
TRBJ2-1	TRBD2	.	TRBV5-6	TGTGCCAGCAGCTTCCCTCTCGGACTAGCCGCGGGTGAGCAGTTCTTC	CASSFPLGLAAGEQFF
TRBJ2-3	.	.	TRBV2	TGTGCCAGCAGTGTGATAGCGCGCACAGATACGCAGTATTTT	CASSVIARTDTQYF
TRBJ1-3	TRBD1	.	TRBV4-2	TGTGCCAGCAGCCAAGAGTTGGCAGGGGGCAATGGAAACACCATATATTTT	CASSQELAGGNGNTIYF
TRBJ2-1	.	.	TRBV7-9	TGTGCCAGCAGCTTAAATGGCAGGGGACCCTACAATGAGCAGTTCTTC	CASSLNGRGPYNEQFF
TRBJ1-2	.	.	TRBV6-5	TGTGCCAGCAGTTACGGGGGGAACTATGGCTACACCTTC	CASSYGGNYGYTF
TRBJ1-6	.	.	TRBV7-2	TGTGCCAGCAGCTCAGACAGGACCTCGGGTAATTCACCCCTCCACTTT	CASSSDRTSGNSPLHF
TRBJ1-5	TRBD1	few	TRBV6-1	TGTGCCAGCAGTTGGGACAGGGCTCAGCCCCAGCATTTT	CASSWDRAQPQHF
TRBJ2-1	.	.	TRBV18	TGTGCCAGCTCACCCGAGCAGGGAGGAAATGAGCAGTTCTTC	CASSPEQGGNEQFF
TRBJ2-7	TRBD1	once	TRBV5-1	TGCGCCAGCAGCTCCCAGGGGGCGCAGGGCTACGAGCAGTACTTC	CASSSQGAQGYEQYF
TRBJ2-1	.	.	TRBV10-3	TGTGCCATCTCTCAGGGTATCGACAATGAGCAGTTCTTC	CAISQGIDNEQFF
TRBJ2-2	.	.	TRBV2	TGTGCCAGCAGTTGGCTGAAGAACACCGGGGAGCTGTTTTTT	CASSWLKNTGELFF
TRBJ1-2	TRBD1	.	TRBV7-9	TGTGCCAGCAGCATCGACAGGGGACCATATGGCTACACCTTC	CASSIDRGPYGYTF